There are many counts of the clone carrying this T cell receptor (beta chain). TCRdb itself ran the multiplex PCR reads through MiXCR, one entry per CDR3 protein. Of roughly 120,000 distinct CDR3 sequences listed, just under 20% are singletons. These data are taken from a study of breast tumors, draining lymph nodes, adjacent tissues. The CDR3 is 17 residues long. Germline V gene sequence: CDR1 SGHKS, CDR2 YYEKEE (reference sequence). V gave up 2 bases and J gave up 3 bases, with 19 bases separating them. Breast cancer patients provided tissue from their axillary draining lymph nodes. The TCR was taken from a female donor with breast cancer. Some clones in this sample may be carry-over from other donors' samples. The chain recombines TRBV5-5 with TRBJ2-3, with D possibly TRBD2 on 6 matching bases. Sequenced: axillary lymph node tissue. The DNA of the CDR3 is TGTGCCAGCAGCTTAAAACCTTCCGGGAGTGGAACAGATACGCAGTATTTT. Translating it yields CASSLKPSGSGTDTQYF.